This TCR beta chain was identified in a study of T cells after yellow fever vaccination. TCRdb itself ran the 5' RACE reads through MiXCR, one entry per CDR3 protein. The table records hundreds of thousands of distinct CDR3 sequences, roughly 14% of them present only once. This specimen consisted of PBMCs, obtained on the day of the yellow fever booster vaccination. This TCR was recovered from a young man who received the YFV17D yellow fever vaccine.

DNA of the CDR3: TGCAGTGCTTCAACTAGCGGGAGTAGCGGCGAGCAGTTCTTC. It codes for CSASTSGSSGEQFF. The chain is built from TRBV20-1 and TRBJ2-1; 11 bases match TRBD2. The CDR3 extends over 14 amino acids. Germline assignment: CDR1 DFQATT and CDR2 SNEGSKA (reference sequence). The junction had 10 bases not matched to a gene; V was cut back by 5 bases and J by 10 bases.